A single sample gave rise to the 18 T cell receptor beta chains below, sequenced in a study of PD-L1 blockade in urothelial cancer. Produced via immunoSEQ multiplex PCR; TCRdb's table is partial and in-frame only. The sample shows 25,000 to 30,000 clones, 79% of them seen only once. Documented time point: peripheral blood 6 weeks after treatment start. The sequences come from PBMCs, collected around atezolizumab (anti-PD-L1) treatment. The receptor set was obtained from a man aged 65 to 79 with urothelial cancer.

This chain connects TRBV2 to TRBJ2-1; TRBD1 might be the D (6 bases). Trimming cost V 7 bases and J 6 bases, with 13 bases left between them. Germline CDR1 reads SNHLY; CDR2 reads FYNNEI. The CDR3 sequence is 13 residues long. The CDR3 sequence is CASNTGIINEQFF. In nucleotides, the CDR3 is TGTGCCAGCAATACAGGGATCATCAATGAGCAGTTCTTC. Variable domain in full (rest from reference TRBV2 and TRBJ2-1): EPEVTQTPSHQVTQMGQEVILRCVPISNHLYFYWYRQILGQKVEFLVSFYNNEISEKSEIFDDQFSVERPDGSNFTLKIRSTKLEDSAMYFCASNTGIINEQFFGPGTRLTVL.

The CDR3 is CASSQDWTGDGYTF. The CDR3 nucleotides read TGCGCCAGCAGCCAAGATTGGACAGGGGATGGCTACACCTTC. The chain carries TRBV4-1 and TRBJ1-2, with 9 bases fitting TRBD1. Unmatched junction bases numbered 2, after V lost 0 bases and J lost 6 bases. Germline V gene lookup returns CDR1 MGHRA and CDR2 YSYEKL. The CDR3 is 14 amino acids.

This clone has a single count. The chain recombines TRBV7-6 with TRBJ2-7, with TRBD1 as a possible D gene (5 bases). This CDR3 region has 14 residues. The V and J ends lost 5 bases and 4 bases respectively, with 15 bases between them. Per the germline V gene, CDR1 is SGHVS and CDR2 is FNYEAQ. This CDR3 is CASSPGVGDYEQYF. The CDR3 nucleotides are TGTGCCAGCAGCCCCGGTGTAGGGGATTACGAGCAGTACTTC.

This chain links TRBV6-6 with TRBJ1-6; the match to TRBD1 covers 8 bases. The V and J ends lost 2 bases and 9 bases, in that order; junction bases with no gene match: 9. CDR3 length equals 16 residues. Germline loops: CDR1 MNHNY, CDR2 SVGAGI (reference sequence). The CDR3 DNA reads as TGTGCCAGCAGTTACCCCGGACAGGGAAGCGGTTCACCCCTCCACTTT. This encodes CASSYPGQGSGSPLHF.

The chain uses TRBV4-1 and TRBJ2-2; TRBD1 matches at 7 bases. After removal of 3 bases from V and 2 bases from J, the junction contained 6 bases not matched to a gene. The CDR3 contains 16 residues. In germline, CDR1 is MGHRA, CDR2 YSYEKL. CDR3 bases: TGCGCCAGCAGCCACATGGGACAGACTAACACCGGGGAGCTGTTTTTT. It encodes CASSHMGQTNTGELFF.

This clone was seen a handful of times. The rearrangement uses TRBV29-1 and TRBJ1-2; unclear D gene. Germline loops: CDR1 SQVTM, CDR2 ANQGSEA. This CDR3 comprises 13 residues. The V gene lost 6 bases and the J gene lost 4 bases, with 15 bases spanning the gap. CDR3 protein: CSVNDGVSYGYTF. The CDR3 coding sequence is TGCAGCGTGAACGACGGGGTAAGCTATGGCTACACCTTC.

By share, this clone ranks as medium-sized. CDR3 nucleotide sequence: TGTGCCAGCCTGGGCCCCAGGGGGCGCACTAATGAAAAACTGTTTTTT. It yields the protein CASLGPRGRTNEKLFF. The chain couples TRBV6-6 to TRBJ1-4, with 8 bases matching TRBD1. V lost 8 bases and J lost 2; bases outside the gene matches: 10. The CDR3 has 16 residues. Per germline, CDR1 MNHNY and CDR2 SVGAGI (reference sequence).

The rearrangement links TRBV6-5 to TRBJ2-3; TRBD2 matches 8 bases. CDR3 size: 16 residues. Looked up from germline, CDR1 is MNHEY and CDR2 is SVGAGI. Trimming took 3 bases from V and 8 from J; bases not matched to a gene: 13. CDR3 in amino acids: CASSYNSGKGGGTQYF. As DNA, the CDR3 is TGTGCCAGCAGTTATAATAGCGGGAAAGGTGGCGGTACGCAGTATTTT.

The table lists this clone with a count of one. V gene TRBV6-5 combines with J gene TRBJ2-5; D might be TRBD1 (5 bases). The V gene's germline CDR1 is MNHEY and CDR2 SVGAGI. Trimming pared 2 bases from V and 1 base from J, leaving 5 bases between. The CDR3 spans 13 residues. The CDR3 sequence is CASSYDSQETQYF. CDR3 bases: TGTGCCAGCAGTTACGACAGCCAAGAGACCCAGTACTTC.

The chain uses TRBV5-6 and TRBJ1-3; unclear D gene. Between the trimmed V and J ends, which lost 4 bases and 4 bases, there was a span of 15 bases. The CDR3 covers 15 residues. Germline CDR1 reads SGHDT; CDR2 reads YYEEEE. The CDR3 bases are TGTGCCAGCAGCGTGCTCGGGAGGGAAGGAAACACCATATATTTT. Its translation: CASSVLGREGNTIYF.

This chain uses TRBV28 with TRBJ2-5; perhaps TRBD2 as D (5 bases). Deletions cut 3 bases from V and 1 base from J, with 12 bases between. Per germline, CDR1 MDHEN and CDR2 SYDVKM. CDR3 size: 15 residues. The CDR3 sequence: CASSFSPRGQETQYF. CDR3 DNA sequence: TGTGCCAGCAGTTTTTCTCCCCGGGGCCAAGAGACCCAGTACTTC.

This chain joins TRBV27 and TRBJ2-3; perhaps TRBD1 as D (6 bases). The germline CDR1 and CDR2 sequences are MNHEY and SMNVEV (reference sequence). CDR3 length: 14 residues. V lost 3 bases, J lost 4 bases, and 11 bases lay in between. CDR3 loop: CASSFFQGSDTQYF. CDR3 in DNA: TGTGCCAGCAGTTTCTTTCAGGGGTCAGATACGCAGTATTTT.

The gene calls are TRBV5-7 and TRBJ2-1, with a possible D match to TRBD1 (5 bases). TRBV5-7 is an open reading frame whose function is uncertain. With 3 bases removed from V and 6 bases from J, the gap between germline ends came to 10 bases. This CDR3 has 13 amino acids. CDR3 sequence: CASSSGQLNEQFF. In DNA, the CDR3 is TGTGCCAGCAGCTCCGGACAACTCAATGAGCAGTTCTTC.

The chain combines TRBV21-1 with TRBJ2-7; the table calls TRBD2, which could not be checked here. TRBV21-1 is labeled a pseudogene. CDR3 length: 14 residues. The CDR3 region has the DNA TGTGCCAGGGGAACTAGCGGGGGCTTATACGAGCAGTACTTC. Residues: CARGTSGGLYEQYF.

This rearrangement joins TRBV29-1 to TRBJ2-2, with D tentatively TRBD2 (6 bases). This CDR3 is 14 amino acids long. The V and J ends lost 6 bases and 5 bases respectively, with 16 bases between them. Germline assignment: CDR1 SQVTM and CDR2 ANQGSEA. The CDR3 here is CSVQEGKGTGELFF. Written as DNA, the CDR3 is TGCAGCGTCCAGGAGGGGAAGGGAACCGGGGAGCTGTTTTTT.

This CDR3 is CASSPPYQETQYF. The CDR3 DNA reads TGTGCCAGCAGCCCCCCTTACCAAGAGACCCAGTACTTC. This chain joins TRBV14 and TRBJ2-5; D call uncertain. The CDR3 length is 13 residues. The ends were cut back, 4 bases at V and 0 bases at J, with 6 bases in the middle. Germline CDR1 is SGHDN and CDR2 is FVKESK.

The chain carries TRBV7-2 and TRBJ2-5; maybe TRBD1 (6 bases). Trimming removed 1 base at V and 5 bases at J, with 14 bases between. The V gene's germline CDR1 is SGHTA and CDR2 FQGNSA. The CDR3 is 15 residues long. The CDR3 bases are TGTGCCAGCAGCTTAGACCACAGGGATGCGGAGACCCAGTACTTC. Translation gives CASSLDHRDAETQYF. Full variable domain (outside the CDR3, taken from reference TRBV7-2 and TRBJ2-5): GAGVSQSPSNKVTEKGKDVELRCDPISGHTALYWYRQSLGQGLEFLIYFQGNSAPDKSGLPSDRFSAERTGGSVSTLTIQRTQQEDSAVYLCASSLDHRDAETQYFGPGTRLLVL.

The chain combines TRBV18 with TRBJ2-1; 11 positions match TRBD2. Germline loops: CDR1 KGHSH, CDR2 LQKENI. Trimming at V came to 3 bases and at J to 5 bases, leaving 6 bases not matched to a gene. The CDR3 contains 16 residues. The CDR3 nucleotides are TGTGCCAGCTCACCTCTAGCGGGAGGACTAAACAATGAGCAGTTCTTC. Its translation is CASSPLAGGLNNEQFF.